This note documents a single TCR beta chain sequence. This entry comes from a study of blood T cell repertoires in COVID-19. Turning to the study itself: The United States, Italy and Spain were the sources of the acute and convalescent COVID-19 samples. The analysed material was cDNA or gDNA that came from T cells, B-cell-depleted T cells, or PBMCs.

In germline, CDR1 is MDHEN, CDR2 SYDVKM. The CDR3 has 14 amino acids. V shed 9 bases and J shed 4 bases, with 18 bases lying between them. As handled by the study authors: Amplification with reference gene primers provided the estimates of nucleated cell counts. Some clones are missing from TCRdb's copy, which holds only in-frame ones; the method was immunoSEQ multiplex PCR. V and J calls and clone size follow that table, whereas D and trimming were derived from the DNA. The table has roughly 29,000 clones, approximately 75% seen once. The TCR was taken from a boy between 2 and 10 years old with active or convalescent COVID-19. The chain combines TRBV28 with TRBJ1-2, with a weak D call TRBD1 (6 bases). The specimen sequenced was peripheral blood. The CDR3 protein is CASKPRGGGYGYTF. In nucleotides, the CDR3 is TGTGCCAGTAAACCGAGGGGGGGAGGCTATGGCTACACCTTC.